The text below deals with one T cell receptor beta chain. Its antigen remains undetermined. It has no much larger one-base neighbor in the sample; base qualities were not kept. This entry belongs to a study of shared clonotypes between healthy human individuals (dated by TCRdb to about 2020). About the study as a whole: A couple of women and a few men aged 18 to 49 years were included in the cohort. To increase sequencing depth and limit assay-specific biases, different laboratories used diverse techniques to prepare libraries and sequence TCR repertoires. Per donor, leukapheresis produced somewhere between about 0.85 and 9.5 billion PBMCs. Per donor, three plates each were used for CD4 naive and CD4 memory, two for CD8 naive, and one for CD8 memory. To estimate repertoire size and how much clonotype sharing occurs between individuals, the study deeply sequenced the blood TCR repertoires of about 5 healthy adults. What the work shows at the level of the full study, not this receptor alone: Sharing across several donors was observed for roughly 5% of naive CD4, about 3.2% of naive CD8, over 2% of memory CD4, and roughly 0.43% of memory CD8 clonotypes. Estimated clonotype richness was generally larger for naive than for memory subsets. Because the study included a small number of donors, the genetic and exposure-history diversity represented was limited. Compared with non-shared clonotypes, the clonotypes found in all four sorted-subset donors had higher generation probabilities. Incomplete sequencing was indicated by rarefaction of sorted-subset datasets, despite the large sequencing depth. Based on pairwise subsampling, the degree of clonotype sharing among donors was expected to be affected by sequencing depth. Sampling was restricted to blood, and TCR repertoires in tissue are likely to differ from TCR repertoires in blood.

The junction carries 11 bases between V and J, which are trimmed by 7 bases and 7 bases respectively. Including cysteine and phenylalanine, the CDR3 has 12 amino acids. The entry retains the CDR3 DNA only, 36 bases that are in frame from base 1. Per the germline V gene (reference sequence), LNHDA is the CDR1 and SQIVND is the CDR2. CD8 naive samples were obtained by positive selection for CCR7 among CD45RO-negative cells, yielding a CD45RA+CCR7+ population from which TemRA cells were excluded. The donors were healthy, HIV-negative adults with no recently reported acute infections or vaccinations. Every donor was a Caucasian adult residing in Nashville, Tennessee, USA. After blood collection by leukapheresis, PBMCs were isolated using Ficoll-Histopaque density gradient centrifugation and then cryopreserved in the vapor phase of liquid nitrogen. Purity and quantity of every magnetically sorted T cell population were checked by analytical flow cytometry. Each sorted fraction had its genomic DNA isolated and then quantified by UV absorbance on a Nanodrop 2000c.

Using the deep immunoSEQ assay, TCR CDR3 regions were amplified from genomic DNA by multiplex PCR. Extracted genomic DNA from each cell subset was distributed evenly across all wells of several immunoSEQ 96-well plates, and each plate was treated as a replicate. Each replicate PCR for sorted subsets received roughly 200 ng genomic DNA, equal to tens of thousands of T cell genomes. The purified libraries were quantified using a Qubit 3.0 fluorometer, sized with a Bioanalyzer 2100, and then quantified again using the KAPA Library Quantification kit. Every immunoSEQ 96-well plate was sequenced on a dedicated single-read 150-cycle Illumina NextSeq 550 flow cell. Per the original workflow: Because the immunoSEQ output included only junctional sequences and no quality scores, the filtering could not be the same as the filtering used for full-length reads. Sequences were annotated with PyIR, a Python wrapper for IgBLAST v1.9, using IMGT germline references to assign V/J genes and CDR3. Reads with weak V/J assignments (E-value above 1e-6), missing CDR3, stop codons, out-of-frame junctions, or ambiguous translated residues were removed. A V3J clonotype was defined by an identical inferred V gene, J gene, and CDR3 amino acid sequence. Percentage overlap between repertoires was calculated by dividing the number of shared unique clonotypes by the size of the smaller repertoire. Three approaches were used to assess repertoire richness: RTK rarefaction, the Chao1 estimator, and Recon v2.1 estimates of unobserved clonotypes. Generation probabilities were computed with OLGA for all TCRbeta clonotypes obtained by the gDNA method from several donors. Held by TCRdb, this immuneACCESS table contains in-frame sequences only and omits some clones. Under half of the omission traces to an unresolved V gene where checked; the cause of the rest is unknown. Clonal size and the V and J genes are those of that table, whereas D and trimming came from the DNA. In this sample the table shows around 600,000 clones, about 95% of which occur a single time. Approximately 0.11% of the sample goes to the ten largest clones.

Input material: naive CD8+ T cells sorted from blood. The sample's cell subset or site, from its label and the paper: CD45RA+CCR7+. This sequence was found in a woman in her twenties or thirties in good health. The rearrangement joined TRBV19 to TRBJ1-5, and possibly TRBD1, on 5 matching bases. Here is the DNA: TGTGCCAGTACCCCAGGGCTACAGCCCCAGCATTTT. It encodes CASTPGLQPQHF.